What follows are 5 T cell receptor beta chains derived from one specimen sequenced in a study of OX40 agonist ivuxolimab in advanced cancers. This table comes from immunoSEQ multiplex PCR, and its TCRdb copy is limited to in-frame clones, with some not included. The sample shows under 75,000 clones, roughly 86% of them seen only once. The starting material was CD4+ or CD8+ T cells sorted from blood, obtained in a trial of the OX40 agonist ivuxolimab. The origin of the receptors is an adult with an advanced solid tumor such as melanoma, head and neck, liver or kidney cancer.

J is TRBJ2-1 and V is TRBV5-1; TRBD2 matches at 7 bases. Germline CDR1 and CDR2: SGHRS and YFSETQ. Losses at the gene ends were 4 bases for V and 13 bases for J; bases not matched to a gene: 20. The CDR3 extends over 16 amino acids. In DNA, the CDR3 is TGCGCCAGCAGCGTGGGGGGGACGGGCCCCGGTTACACTCAGTTCTTC. It specifies CASSVGGTGPGYTQFF.

J is TRBJ2-5 and V is TRBV5-1; 8 bases are shared with TRBD1. This CDR3 is 14 amino acids long. Germline CDR1 is SGHRS and CDR2 is YFSETQ. V lost 1 base to trimming and J lost 4 bases; unmatched junction nucleotides: 3. CDR3 amino acids: CASSLTGGVETQYF. The CDR3 nucleotides are TGCGCCAGCAGCTTGACAGGGGGAGTAGAGACCCAGTACTTC.

This chain joins TRBV5-4 and TRBJ2-3; D is ambiguous. The CDR3 covers 16 residues. V lost 2 bases, J lost 1 base, and 14 bases lay in between. Germline V CDR1 and CDR2: SGHNT, YYREEE (reference sequence). The CDR3 sequence: CASSLKSGFGTDTQYF. In nucleotides, the CDR3 is TGTGCCAGCAGCTTAAAATCCGGTTTCGGCACAGATACGCAGTATTTT.

This clone was seen once. The gene calls are TRBV27 and TRBJ2-5; TRBD1 aligns across 7 bases. V lost 5 bases and J lost 5; bases outside the gene matches: 11. This CDR3 comprises 15 residues. Germline CDR1 reads MNHEY; CDR2 reads SMNVEV (reference sequence). This chain's CDR3 is CASSPRQGGRETQYF. The CDR3, as DNA: TGTGCCAGCAGTCCAAGACAGGGCGGTCGGGAGACCCAGTACTTC.

The chain carries TRBV7-6 and TRBJ1-2, with D perhaps TRBD1 (6 bases). Germline lookup yields CDR1 SGHVS and CDR2 FNYEAQ. The V and J ends lost 5 bases and 7 bases respectively, with 17 bases between them. This CDR3 has 14 residues. As DNA, the CDR3 is TGTGCCAGCAGCCAGGGGAGTACGCAGGGTGGCTACACCTTC. Translated, it gives CASSQGSTQGGYTF.